The rows below give T cell receptor beta chains drawn from one sample of a study of T cells in Graves' hyperthyroidism and ophthalmopathy. TCRdb reprocessed the multiplex PCR reads with MiXCR, giving one entry per CDR3 protein. Among about 640,000 distinct CDR3 sequences listed, 20% to 25% were seen once. Sequencing was carried out using blood. These receptors came from a man younger than 40 with Graves' ophthalmopathy. Both conserved end residues are part of each CDR3. A D gene is named only where the DNA matches it firmly. Clone size is shown for a subset of rows, as once, few, many or a class of expanded clone.

clone size	V gene	D gene	J gene	CDR3 DNA	CDR3 protein
many	TRBV30	-	TRBJ1-2	TGTGCCAGCAGACCCGAGGGGGACTATGGCTACACCTTC	CASRPEGDYGYTF
many	TRBV2	-	TRBJ1-2	TGTGCCAGCATCGGACAGATAAACTATGGCTACACCTTC	CASIGQINYGYTF
-	TRBV6-2/TRBV6-3	-	TRBJ2-1	TGTGCCAGCAGTTACAAACCAATTCCTTACAATGAGCAGTTCTTC	CASSYKPIPYNEQFF
few	TRBV6-9	-	TRBJ1-2	-	CASSSSTVAGYTF
many	TRBV11-2	-	TRBJ2-1	TGTGCCAGCAGCTTCCTCGGGACGCCCTCCTACAATGAGCAGTTCTTC	CASSFLGTPSYNEQFF
-	TRBV5-1	-	TRBJ1-1	TGCGCCAGCAGCTTGGTGCTACGGTCGGTGGGACGGATGAACACTGAAGCTTTCTTT	CASSLVLRSVGRMNTEAFF
few	TRBV24-1	TRBD2	TRBJ2-1	TGTGCCACCAGTGACCCCGGGACTAGCGGTTTGAATGAGCAGTTCTTC	CATSDPGTSGLNEQFF
many	TRBV4-1	-	TRBJ1-5	TGCGCCAGCAGCCAAGATTCTCCTCATTATAGCAATCAGCCCCAGCATTTT	CASSQDSPHYSNQPQHF
many	TRBV20-1	-	TRBJ1-1	TGCAGTGCTAGAGATCCGGGACAAGCAGCTTTCTTT	CSARDPGQAAFF
few	TRBV11-2	-	TRBJ2-7	TGTGCCAGCAGCTTTGAGCTGGGTTTCGACGAGCAGTACTTC	CASSFELGFDEQYF
-	TRBV11-2	TRBD2	TRBJ2-2	TGTGCCAGCAGCTCGACCGGGACTAGAACCGGGGAGCTGTTTTTT	CASSSTGTRTGELFF
-	TRBV6-2/TRBV6-3	TRBD1	TRBJ2-1	TGTGCCAGCAGTCCCGTCCCGGGACAGGCTGAAAATGAGCAGTTCTTC	CASSPVPGQAENEQFF
-	TRBV25-1	-	TRBJ2-2	TGTGCCAGCAGTGAATATAACACCGGGGAGCTGTTTTTT	CASSEYNTGELFF
many	TRBV28	TRBD1	TRBJ1-1	TGTGCCACGCAGGGGGCTAGGACTGAAGCTTTCTTT	CATQGARTEAFF
-	TRBV5-1	TRBD1	TRBJ1-1	TGCGCCAGCAGCTTGGCCGACAGGGGGGCTACGGCTTTCTTT	CASSLADRGATAFF
-	TRBV15	-	TRBJ1-3	TGTGCCACCAGCAGAGCCGCGGCACAGGGCGACGGAAACACCATATATTTT	CATSRAAAQGDGNTIYF
many	TRBV7-9	-	TRBJ2-1	TGTGCCAGCAGCTTAATCTCCAGCTCCTACAATGAGCAGTTCTTC	CASSLISSSYNEQFF
-	TRBV5-4	-	TRBJ2-7	TGTGCCAGCAGCACCCGGACTAATCAGTACGAGCAGTACTTC	CASSTRTNQYEQYF
few	TRBV28	TRBD2	TRBJ2-1	TGTGCCAGCAGTTCGGGACTAGCGGGAGCACAGTTCTTC	CASSSGLAGAQFF
few	TRBV7-2	-	TRBJ2-3	TGTGCCAGCAGCTGGGACATAGTAATACCCACAGATACGCAGTATTTT	CASSWDIVIPTDTQYF
few	TRBV29-1	-	TRBJ2-1	TGCAGCGTTGATTTCGGCGGCTACAATGAGCAGTTCTTC	CSVDFGGYNEQFF
many	TRBV28	TRBD2	TRBJ2-3	TGTGCCAGCAGTTCCGACTTAGCGGGTCTAGAGGACACAGATACGCAGTATTTT	CASSSDLAGLEDTDTQYF
-	TRBV6-5	-	TRBJ2-7	TGTGCCAGCAGGATTCGGACAGCCTCCTACGAGCAGTACTTC	CASRIRTASYEQYF
-	TRBV6-9	-	TRBJ2-1	TGTGCCAGCAGTTACAGAGTTTTCGGTTCCTCTAGCTCCTACAATGAGCAGTTCTTC	CASSYRVFGSSSSYNEQFF
few	TRBV6-2/TRBV6-3	TRBD2	TRBJ2-1	TGTGCCAGCAGTTACGAGGCGGGAGTTTACAATGAGCAGTTCTTC	CASSYEAGVYNEQFF
-	TRBV4-1	TRBD2	TRBJ2-1	TGCGCCAGCAGTCCTAAATTAGCGGGAGACACCTACAATGAGCAGTTCTTC	CASSPKLAGDTYNEQFF
once	TRBV27	-	TRBJ2-3	TGTGCCAGCAGCCCAAACTGGGATACGCAGTATTTT	CASSPNWDTQYF
-	TRBV5-6	-	TRBJ2-1	TGTGCCAGCAGCTTGATGGGGCCGGGGAATGAGCAGTTCTTC	CASSLMGPGNEQFF
few	TRBV6-2/TRBV6-3	-	TRBJ1-6	TGTGCCAGCAGTTACCCCCAAGGCCTCCGGCTCCACTTT	CASSYPQGLRLHF
few	TRBV7-2	TRBD1	TRBJ2-1	TGTGCCAGCAGCTTCTCACCGGGACAGGGCCGGCGAGGGTTCTTC	CASSFSPGQGRRGFF
-	TRBV18	-	TRBJ2-7	TGTGCCAGCTCACCAGGGAATCCAACCACCTACGAGCAGTACTTC	CASSPGNPTTYEQYF
once	TRBV4-3	TRBD2	TRBJ2-2	TGCGCCAGCAGCCAAGATAGGAGACTAGCGGGAAGCCGGGAGCTGTTTTTT	CASSQDRRLAGSRELFF
few	TRBV9	TRBD2	TRBJ2-3	TGTGCCAGCAGCGAAGCGGGAGGGCGGGGCACAGATACGCAGTATTTT	CASSEAGGRGTDTQYF
few	TRBV10-2	-	TRBJ2-5	TGCGCCAGCAGTACCAATTGGGCAGGGCAAGAGACCCAGTACTTC	CASSTNWAGQETQYF
-	TRBV6-6	TRBD2	TRBJ2-2	TGTGCCAGCAGTTACTCGACGGCGGGAGTGGGTACCGGGGAGCTGTTTTTT	CASSYSTAGVGTGELFF
-	TRBV19	TRBD1	TRBJ1-1	TGTGCCAGTAGTCCTCAGGACAGGGCCCCTGAAGCTTTCTTT	CASSPQDRAPEAFF
few	TRBV11-2	TRBD2	TRBJ2-5	TGTGCCAGCAGCCCCGGTACGCGGGAGCAAGAGACCCAGTACTTC	CASSPGTREQETQYF
many	TRBV6-1	-	TRBJ2-5	TGCGCCAGCAGTAGGGGGGGAGCGGAGACCCAGTACTTC	CASSRGGAETQYF
many	TRBV28	-	TRBJ2-7	TGTGCCAGCAGCACCGGATTTAGCGTCTACGAGCAGTACTTC	CASSTGFSVYEQYF
-	TRBV5-1	-	TRBJ2-2	TGCGCCAGCAGCTGGTCCGGGGCCCGGGAGCTGTTTTTT	CASSWSGARELFF
many	TRBV18	-	TRBJ1-5	TGTGCCAGCTCACCCTCATCATTAGGGGTCAATCAGCCCCAGCATTTT	CASSPSSLGVNQPQHF
-	TRBV27	-	TRBJ1-1	TGTGCCAGCAGTTTATCGGGGAGGACGAACACTGAAGCTTTCTTT	CASSLSGRTNTEAFF
few	TRBV19	-	TRBJ2-1	TGTGCCAGTAGCCATCCGGGACGGCTCAATGAGCAGTTCTTC	CASSHPGRLNEQFF
-	TRBV10-3	-	TRBJ2-1	TGTGCCATCAGGGACGGATACAATGAGCAGTTCTTC	CAIRDGYNEQFF
many	TRBV28	-	TRBJ2-4	TGTGCCAGCAGTTTATCCAGGCAGGGAAGGGCCAAAAACATTCAGTACTTC	CASSLSRQGRAKNIQYF